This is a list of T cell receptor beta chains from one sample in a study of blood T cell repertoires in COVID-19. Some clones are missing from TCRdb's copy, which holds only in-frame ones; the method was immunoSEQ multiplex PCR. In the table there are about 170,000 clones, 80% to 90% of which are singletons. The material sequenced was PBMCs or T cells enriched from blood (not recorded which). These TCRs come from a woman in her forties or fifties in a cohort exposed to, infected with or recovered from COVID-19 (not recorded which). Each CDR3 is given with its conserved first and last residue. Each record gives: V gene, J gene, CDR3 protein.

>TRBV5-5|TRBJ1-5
CASSPTGGDLLAQHF
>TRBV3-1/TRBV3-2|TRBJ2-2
CASSQSAYTGELFF
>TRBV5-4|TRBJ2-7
CASSKLTGQYEQYF
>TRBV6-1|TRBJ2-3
CASSEARWGVGDTQYF
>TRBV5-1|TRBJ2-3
CASSSAGATDTQYF
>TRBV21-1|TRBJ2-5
CASLDRVNEETQYF
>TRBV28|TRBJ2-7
CAIRDSSSYEQYF
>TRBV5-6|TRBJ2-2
CASRTSGSVAGELFF
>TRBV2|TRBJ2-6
CASSEALPGANVLTF
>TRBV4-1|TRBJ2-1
CASSQGLSGSGDEQFF
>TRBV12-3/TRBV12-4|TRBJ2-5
CASLDRVQETQYF
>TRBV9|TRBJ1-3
CASSVEGGAGNTIYF
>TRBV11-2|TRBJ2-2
CASSLIGTVHTGELFF
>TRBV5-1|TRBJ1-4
CASSRLSGEKLFF
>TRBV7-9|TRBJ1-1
CASSLGGTANTEAFF
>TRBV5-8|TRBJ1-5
CASSFLGGSQPQHF
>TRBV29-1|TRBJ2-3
CSVIEGGEDTQYF
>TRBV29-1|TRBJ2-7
CSVGQSGRSNEQYF
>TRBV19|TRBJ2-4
CASSSRRDRAYKIAKNIQYF
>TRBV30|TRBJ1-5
CAWKAEGLGQPQHF
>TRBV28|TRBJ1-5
CASSPTDTLGPQHF
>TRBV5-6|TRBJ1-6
CASSVGGRLSSPLHF
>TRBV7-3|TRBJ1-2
CASSLRSRGSTPKEGYTF
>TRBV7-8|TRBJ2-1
CASSLRGGRYNEQFF
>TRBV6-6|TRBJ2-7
CASSGSAYEQYF
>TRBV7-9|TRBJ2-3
CASSPTGSATQYF
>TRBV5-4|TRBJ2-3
CASSDGTFSTDTQYF
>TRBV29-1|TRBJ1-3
CSAQRQGNTIYF
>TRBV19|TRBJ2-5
CASSLGTAQETQYF
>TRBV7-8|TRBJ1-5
CASSAPGLGNQPQHF
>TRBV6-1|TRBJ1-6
CASSEARRSPLHF
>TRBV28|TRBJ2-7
CASSFGDRGSYEQYF
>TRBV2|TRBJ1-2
CASSEPGGRGYTF
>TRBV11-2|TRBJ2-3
CASSLALTDTQYF
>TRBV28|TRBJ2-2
CASTGANSIFAVGELFF
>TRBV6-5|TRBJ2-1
CASSLTGTGYNEQFF
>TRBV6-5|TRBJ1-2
CASTNSVGYTF
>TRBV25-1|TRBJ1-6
CASSEGYRGGSPLHF
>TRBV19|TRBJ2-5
CASSFSGGQETQYF
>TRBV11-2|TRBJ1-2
CASNGGSGQYHYGYTF
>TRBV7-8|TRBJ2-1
CASSLMGGRARNEQFF
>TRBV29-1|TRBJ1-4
CSASQTGGSEKLFF
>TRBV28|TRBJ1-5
CASSLAGYNQPQHF
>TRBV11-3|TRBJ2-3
CASSARDRGEDTQYF